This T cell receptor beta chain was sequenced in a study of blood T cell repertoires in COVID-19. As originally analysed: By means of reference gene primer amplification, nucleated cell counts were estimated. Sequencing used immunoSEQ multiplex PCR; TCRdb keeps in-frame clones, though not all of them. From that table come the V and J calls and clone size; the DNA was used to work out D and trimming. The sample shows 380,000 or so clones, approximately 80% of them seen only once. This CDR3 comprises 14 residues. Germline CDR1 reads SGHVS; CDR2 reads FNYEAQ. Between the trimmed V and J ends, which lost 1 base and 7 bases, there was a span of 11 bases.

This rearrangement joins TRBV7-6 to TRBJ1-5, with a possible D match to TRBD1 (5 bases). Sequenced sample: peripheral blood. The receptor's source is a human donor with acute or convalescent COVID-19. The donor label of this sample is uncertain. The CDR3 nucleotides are TGTGCCAGCAGCTTAGGGCAGGGAGGCCAGCCCCAGCATTTT. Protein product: CASSLGQGGQPQHF.